This TCR beta chain was recorded in a study of shared clonotypes between healthy human individuals. Across the whole study: Per-donor plates numbered three CD4 naive, three CD4 memory, two CD8 naive and one CD8 memory. Overall study results and limits: Relative to memory subsets, naive subsets generally showed larger estimated richness.

A note on this clone: Its antigen remains unidentified.

CD4+ cells were split into CD45RA+ naive and CD45RA-negative memory subsets. At deep level, the assay was performed. Method: immunoSEQ multiplex PCR; TCRdb's copy keeps in-frame clones and lacks some. The sample shows 500,000 to 550,000 clones, approximately 95% of them seen only once. Deletions cut 0 bases from V and 1 base from J, with 10 bases between. The germline V gene encodes CDR1 MNHNY and CDR2 SVGAGI (reference sequence). The CDR3 is made up of 15 amino acids. The sequenced material came from naive CD4+ T cells sorted from blood. Described subset: CD45RA+ positively selected. This chain links TRBV6-6 with TRBJ2-7; no reliable D call. This clonotype was sampled from a woman aged 25 to 39 in good health. Here the CDR3 reads CASSYSEGQSYEQYF. As DNA, the CDR3 is TGTGCCAGCAGTTACTCCGAAGGCCAGTCCTACGAGCAGTACTTC.